This T cell receptor beta chain stems from a study of blood T cell repertoires in COVID-19. The assay was immunoSEQ multiplex PCR, and TCRdb's table has in-frame clones only and misses some. The data hold 100,000 or so clones, with nearly 90% observed a single time. J lost 4 bases, V lost 6 bases, and 10 bases had no gene match. The CDR3 extends over 16 amino acids. Germline V gene lookup returns CDR1 MGHRA and CDR2 YSYEKL. This TCR was sampled from a woman aged 55-70 years with acute or convalescent COVID-19. V and J are TRBV4-1 and TRBJ2-7; TRBD2 matches at 12 bases. Sequencing was performed on peripheral blood. CDR3 in amino acids: CASRWTSGAGPYEQYV. For the CDR3, the DNA is TGCGCCAGCAGATGGACTAGCGGGGCTGGCCCGTACGAGCAGTACGTC.